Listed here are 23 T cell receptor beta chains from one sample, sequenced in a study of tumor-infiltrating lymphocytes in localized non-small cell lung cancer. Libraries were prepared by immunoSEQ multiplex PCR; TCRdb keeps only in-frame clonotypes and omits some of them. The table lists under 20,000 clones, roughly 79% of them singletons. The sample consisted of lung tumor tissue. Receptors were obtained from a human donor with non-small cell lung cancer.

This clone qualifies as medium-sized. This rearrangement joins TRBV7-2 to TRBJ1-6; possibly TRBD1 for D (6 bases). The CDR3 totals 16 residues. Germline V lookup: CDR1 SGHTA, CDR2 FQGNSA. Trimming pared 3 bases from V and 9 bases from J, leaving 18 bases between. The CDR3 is CASSLGPQGLGSPLHF. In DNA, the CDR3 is TGTGCCAGCAGCTTGGGACCTCAGGGGCTGGGTTCACCCCTCCACTTT.

The CDR3 reads CASSAGTGRRAEAFF. The DNA of the CDR3 is TGTGCCAGCAGCGCCGGGACAGGGAGAAGGGCTGAAGCTTTCTTT. V usage is TRBV5-5 and J usage is TRBJ1-1; 9 bases agree with TRBD1. The CDR3 contains 15 residues. CDR1 and CDR2 from the germline V gene are SGHKS and YYEKEE (reference sequence). Losses at the gene ends were 4 bases for V and 6 bases for J; bases not matched to a gene: 10.

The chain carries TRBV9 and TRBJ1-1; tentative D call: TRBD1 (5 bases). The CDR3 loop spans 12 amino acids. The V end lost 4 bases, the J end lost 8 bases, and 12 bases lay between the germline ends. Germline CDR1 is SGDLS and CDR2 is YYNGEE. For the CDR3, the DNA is TGTGCCAGCAGCTTTCGGGACGGAGAAGCTTTCTTT. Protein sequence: CASSFRDGEAFF.

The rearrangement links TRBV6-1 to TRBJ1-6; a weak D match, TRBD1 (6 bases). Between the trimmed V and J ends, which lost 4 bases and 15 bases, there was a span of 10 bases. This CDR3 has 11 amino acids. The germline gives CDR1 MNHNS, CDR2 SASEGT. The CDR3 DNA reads TGTGCCAGCAGTGGAGACAGGCACCTCCACTTT. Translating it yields CASSGDRHLHF.

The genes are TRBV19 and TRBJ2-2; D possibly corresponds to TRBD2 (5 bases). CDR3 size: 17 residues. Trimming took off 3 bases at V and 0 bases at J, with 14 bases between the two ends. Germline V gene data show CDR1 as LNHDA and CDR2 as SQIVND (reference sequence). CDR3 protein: CASSIKRRLTNTGELFF. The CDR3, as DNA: TGTGCCAGTAGTATTAAGCGGAGACTTACGAACACCGGGGAGCTGTTTTTT.

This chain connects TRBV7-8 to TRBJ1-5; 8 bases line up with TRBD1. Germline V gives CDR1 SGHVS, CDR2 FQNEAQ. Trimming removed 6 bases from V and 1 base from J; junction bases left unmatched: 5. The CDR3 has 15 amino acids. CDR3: CASRIDRGSNQPQHF. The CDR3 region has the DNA TGTGCCAGCAGGATCGACAGGGGAAGCAATCAGCCCCAGCATTTT. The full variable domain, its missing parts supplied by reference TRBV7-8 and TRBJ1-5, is GAGVSQSPRYKVAKRGQDVALRCDPISGHVSLFWYQQALGQGPEFLTYFQNEAQLDKSGLPSDRFFAERPEGSVSTLKIQRTQQEDSAVYLCASRIDRGSNQPQHFGDGTRLSIL.

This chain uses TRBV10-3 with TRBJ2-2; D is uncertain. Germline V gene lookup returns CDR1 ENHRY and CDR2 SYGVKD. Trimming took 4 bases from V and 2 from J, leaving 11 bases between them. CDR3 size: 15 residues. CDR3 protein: CAISVEALNTGELFF. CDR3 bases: TGTGCCATCAGTGTCGAAGCGCTAAACACCGGGGAGCTGTTTTTT.

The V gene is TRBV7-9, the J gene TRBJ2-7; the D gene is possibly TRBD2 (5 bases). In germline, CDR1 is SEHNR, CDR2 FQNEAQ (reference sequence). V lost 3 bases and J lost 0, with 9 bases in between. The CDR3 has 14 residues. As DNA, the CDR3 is TGTGCCAGCAGCTTCGAAGGAGGCTCCTACGAGCAGTACTTC. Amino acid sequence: CASSFEGGSYEQYF.

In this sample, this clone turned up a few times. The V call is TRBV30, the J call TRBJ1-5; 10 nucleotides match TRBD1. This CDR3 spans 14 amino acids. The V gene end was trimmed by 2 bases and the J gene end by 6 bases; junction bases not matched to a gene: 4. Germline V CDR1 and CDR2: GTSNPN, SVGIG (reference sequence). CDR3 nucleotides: TGTGCCTGGAGTACGACAGGGGGCGGTCAGCCCCAGCATTTT. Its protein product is CAWSTTGGGQPQHF. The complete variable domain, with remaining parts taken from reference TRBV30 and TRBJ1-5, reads SQTIHQWPATLVQPVGSPLSLECTVEGTSNPNLYWYRQAAGRGLQLLFYSVGIGQISSEVPQNLSASRPQDRQFILSSKKLLLSDSGFYLCAWSTTGGGQPQHFGDGTRLSIL.

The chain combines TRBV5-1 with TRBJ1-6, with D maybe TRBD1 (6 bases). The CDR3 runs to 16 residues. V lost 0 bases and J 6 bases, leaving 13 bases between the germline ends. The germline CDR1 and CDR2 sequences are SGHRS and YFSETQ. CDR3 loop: CASSLGGPRGNSPLHF. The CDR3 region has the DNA TGCGCCAGCAGCTTGGGCGGTCCCAGGGGTAATTCACCCCTCCACTTT.

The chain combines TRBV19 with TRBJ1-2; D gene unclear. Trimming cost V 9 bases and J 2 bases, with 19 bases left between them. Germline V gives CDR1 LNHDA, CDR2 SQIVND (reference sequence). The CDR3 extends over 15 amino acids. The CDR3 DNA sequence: TGTGCCAGCTTTGCCCAGATAGAATCCAACTATGGCTACACCTTC. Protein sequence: CASFAQIESNYGYTF. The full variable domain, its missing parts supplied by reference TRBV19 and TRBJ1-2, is DGGITQSPKYLFRKEGQNVTLSCEQNLNHDAMYWYRQDPGQGLRLIYYSQIVNDFQKGDIAEGYSVSREKKESFPLTVTSAQKNPTAFYLCASFAQIESNYGYTFGSGTRLTVV.

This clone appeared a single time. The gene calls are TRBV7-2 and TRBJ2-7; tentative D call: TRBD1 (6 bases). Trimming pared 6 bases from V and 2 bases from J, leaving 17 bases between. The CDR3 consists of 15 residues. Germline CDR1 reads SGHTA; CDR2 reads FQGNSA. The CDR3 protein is CASRDLQGVPYEQYF. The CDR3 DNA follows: TGTGCCAGCAGGGATTTACAGGGAGTCCCCTACGAGCAGTACTTC.

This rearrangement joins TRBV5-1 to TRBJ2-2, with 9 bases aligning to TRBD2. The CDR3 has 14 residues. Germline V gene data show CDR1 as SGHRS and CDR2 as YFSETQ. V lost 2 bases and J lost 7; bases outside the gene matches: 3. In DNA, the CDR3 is TGCGCCAGCAGCTTTTTACTAGCGGGCGGGGAGCTGTTTTTT. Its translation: CASSFLLAGGELFF.

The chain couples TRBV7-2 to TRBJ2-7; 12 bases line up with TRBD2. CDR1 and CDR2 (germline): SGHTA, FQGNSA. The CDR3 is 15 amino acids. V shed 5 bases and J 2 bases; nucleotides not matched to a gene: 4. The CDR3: CASSPTSGGTYEQYF. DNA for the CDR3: TGTGCCAGCAGCCCAACTAGCGGGGGGACCTACGAGCAGTACTTC.

This CDR3 reads CASSYGQVDESQPQHF. CDR3 DNA sequence: TGTGCCAGCAGTTACGGACAGGTCGACGAGAGTCAGCCCCAGCATTTT. V usage is TRBV6-5 and J usage is TRBJ1-5, with 7 nucleotides matching TRBD1. V trimming: 2 bases; J trimming: 6 bases; junction bases outside the gene matches: 10. There are 16 residues in the CDR3. CDR1 is MNHEY and CDR2 is SVGAGI in the germline V gene.

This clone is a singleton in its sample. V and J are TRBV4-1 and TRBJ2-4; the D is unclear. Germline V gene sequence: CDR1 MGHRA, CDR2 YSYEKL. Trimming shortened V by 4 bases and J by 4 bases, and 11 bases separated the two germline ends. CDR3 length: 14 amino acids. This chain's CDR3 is CASSLSDGKNIQYF. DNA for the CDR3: TGCGCCAGCAGCCTTTCGGATGGTAAAAACATTCAGTACTTC.

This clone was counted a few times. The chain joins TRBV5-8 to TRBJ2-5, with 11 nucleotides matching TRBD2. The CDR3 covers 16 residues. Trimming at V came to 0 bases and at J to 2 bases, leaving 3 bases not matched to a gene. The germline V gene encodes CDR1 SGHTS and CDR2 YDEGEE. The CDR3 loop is CASSLGLAGTQETQYF. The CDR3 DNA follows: TGTGCCAGCAGCTTGGGACTAGCGGGGACACAAGAGACCCAGTACTTC.

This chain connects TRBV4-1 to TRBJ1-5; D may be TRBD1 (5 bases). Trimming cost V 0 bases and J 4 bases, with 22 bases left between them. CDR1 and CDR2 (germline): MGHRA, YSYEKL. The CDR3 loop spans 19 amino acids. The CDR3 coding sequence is TGCGCCAGCAGCCAAGATCGGGGGTTTTCCCCGCCACTTAATCAGCCCCAGCATTTT. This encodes CASSQDRGFSPPLNQPQHF.

CDR3 nucleotide sequence: TGTGCCAGCAGCCAAGATCCTAGCGGGAGGGCCGGGGCCGGGGAGCTGTTTTTT. Translating it yields CASSQDPSGRAGAGELFF. The rearrangement joins TRBV14 to TRBJ2-2, with 12 bases identical to TRBD2. The CDR3 spans 18 residues. CDR1 SGHDN and CDR2 FVKESK come from the germline V gene. The ends lost 0 bases at V and 6 bases at J; junction bases unmatched: 8.

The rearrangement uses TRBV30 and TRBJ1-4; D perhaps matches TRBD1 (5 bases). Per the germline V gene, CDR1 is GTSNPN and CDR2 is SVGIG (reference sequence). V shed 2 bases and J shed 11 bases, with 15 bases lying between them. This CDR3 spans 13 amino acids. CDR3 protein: CAWSKGVNGKLFF. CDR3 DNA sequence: TGTGCCTGGAGTAAAGGGGTTAATGGGAAACTGTTTTTT.

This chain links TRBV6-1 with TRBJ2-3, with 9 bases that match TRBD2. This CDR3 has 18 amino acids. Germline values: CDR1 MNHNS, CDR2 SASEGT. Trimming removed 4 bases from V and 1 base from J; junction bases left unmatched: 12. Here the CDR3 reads CASSAPVQASGGTDTQYF. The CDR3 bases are TGTGCCAGCAGTGCCCCAGTGCAAGCTAGCGGGGGCACAGATACGCAGTATTTT.

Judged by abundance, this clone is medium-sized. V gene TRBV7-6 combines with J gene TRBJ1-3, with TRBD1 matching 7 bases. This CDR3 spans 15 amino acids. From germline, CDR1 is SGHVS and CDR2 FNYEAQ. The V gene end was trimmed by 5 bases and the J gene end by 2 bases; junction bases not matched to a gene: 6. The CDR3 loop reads CASSPYTGAGNTIYF. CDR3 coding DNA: TGTGCCAGCAGCCCATATACAGGGGCTGGAAACACCATATATTTT.

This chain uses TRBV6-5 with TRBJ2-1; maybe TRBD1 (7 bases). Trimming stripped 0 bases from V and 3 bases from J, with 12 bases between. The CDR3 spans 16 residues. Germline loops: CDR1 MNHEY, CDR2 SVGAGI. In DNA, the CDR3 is TGTGCCAGCAGTTACTCGGGGCAGGGGGGCTACAATGAGCAGTTCTTC. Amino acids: CASSYSGQGGYNEQFF.